Following are 15 T cell receptor beta chains from one sample sequenced in a study of HIV-infected patients and healthy controls. The repertoire came from unfractionated whole blood and reflected all unsorted peripheral T cells. Reverse transcription used about 500 ng RNA and constant-region primers for alpha and beta. Using multiplexing indices, alpha and beta chain libraries were generated apart by chain-specific third strand synthesis. TCRdb re-analysed the 5' RACE reads in MiXCR, keeping a single row per CDR3 protein. The sample comprises 10,000 to 15,000 distinct CDR3 sequences, about a tenth of which are singletons, and nearly 6.5% rests with the top ten. Sequences were obtained from blood. These TCRs come from an adult in good health.

This clonotype appeared many times. The rearrangement joins TRBV29-1 to TRBJ1-1, with 8 bases fitting TRBD1. The CDR3 contains 10 residues. J gave up 10 bases and V 6 bases, and 4 bases lay outside the gene matches. CDR1 and CDR2 from the germline V gene are SQVTM and ANQGSEA. CDR3 amino acids: CSVSDRVAFF. The CDR3 DNA sequence: TGCAGCGTCTCGGACAGGGTAGCTTTCTTT.

The chain carries TRBV6-5 and TRBJ1-5; 7 nucleotides agree with TRBD1. The J segment lost 7 bases and the V segment lost 5 bases, leaving 8 bases of the junction unmatched. The CDR3 is made up of 14 amino acids. Germline loops: CDR1 MNHEY, CDR2 SVGAGI. The CDR3, as DNA: TGTGCCAGCAGTCCTGACAGGGTCGGGCAGCCCCAGCATTTT. This sequence encodes CASSPDRVGQPQHF.

This clonotype has at least ten counts. This chain connects TRBV2 to TRBJ1-1; D uncertain. V lost 4 bases and J lost 6, with 12 bases in between. Looked up from germline, CDR1 is SNHLY and CDR2 is FYNNEI. The CDR3 is 13 residues long. In DNA, the CDR3 is TGTGCCAGCAGTGTGGTCTCTAGGGCTGAAGCTTTCTTT. Translated: CASSVVSRAEAFF.

This clonotype is medium-sized (0.01 to 0.1%) in the sample. V usage is TRBV5-6 and J usage is TRBJ2-3; possibly TRBD1 for D (6 bases). Germline assignment: CDR1 SGHDT and CDR2 YYEEEE. V lost 1 base and J lost 3, with 15 bases in between. There are 16 residues in the CDR3. In nucleotides, the CDR3 is TGTGCCAGCAGCTTGTATTCCCTAAGGGGGACAGATACGCAGTATTTT. Translating it yields CASSLYSLRGTDTQYF.

This clonotype was observed a few times. This chain links TRBV20-1 with TRBJ2-1, with D unclear. The germline gives CDR1 DFQATT, CDR2 SNEGSKA (reference sequence). V lost 3 bases, J lost 1 base, and 19 bases lay in between. The CDR3 consists of 17 residues. DNA of the CDR3: TGCAGTGCTAGTGGCGGAGATAACACATGGTCCTACAATGAGCAGTTCTTC. It yields the protein CSASGGDNTWSYNEQFF.

This clonotype was picked up many times. CDR3 bases: TGTGCCAGCAGTCCCCGAGCCCCAGTGAGCGGGGCCCGCTACGAGCAGTACTTC. Protein: CASSPRAPVSGARYEQYF. The rearrangement joins TRBV27 to TRBJ2-7, with TRBD2 matching 7 bases. V shed 5 bases, J shed 3 bases, and the junction held 19 bases outside the gene matches. The CDR3 loop spans 18 amino acids. Germline CDR1 and CDR2: MNHEY and SMNVEV (reference sequence).

This clonotype was found once. The gene calls are TRBV29-1 and TRBJ2-3; D unclear. The germline CDR1 and CDR2 sequences are SQVTM and ANQGSEA. The ends were cut back, 4 bases at V and 4 bases at J, with 6 bases in the middle. CDR3 length: 11 amino acids. The CDR3 loop reads CSVVQPDTQYF. The CDR3 coding sequence is TGCAGCGTTGTCCAGCCAGATACGCAGTATTTT.

This clonotype was seen more than once but under ten times. The rearrangement joins TRBV28 to TRBJ1-5, with D unresolved. Trimming shortened V by 5 bases and J by 5 bases, and 13 bases separated the two germline ends. CDR1 and CDR2 (germline): MDHEN, SYDVKM. This CDR3 spans 14 amino acids. The CDR3 region is CASSILGPDQPQHF. Written as DNA, the CDR3 is TGTGCCAGCAGTATCTTAGGTCCGGATCAGCCCCAGCATTTT.

There are a few counts of this clonotype. The gene calls are TRBV28 and TRBJ2-3, with 16 bases that match TRBD2. This CDR3 contains 15 residues. J lost 6 bases, V lost 8 bases, and 5 bases had no gene match. CDR1 is MDHEN and CDR2 is SYDVKM in the germline V gene. The CDR3 loop is CASGTSGRAGDTQYF. The CDR3 DNA reads as TGTGCCAGCGGGACTAGCGGGAGGGCCGGGGATACGCAGTATTTT.

This clonotype was observed at least ten times. This sequence joins TRBV27 and TRBJ2-3; D gene unclear. With 6 bases removed from V and 3 bases from J, the gap between germline ends came to 4 bases. The CDR3 is made up of 11 amino acids. CDR1 is MNHEY and CDR2 is SMNVEV in the germline V gene (reference sequence). The CDR3 nucleotides are TGTGCCAGCAGCCAGACAGATACGCAGTATTTT. Translation: CASSQTDTQYF.

This clonotype ranks as medium-sized. This rearrangement joins TRBV20-1 to TRBJ1-5, with D unresolved. CDR3 length equals 13 residues. V was shortened by 2 bases and J by 3 bases, with 8 bases between the two germline ends. Per germline, CDR1 DFQATT and CDR2 SNEGSKA (reference sequence). The CDR3 is CSARRQYNQPQHF. The CDR3 nucleotides are TGCAGTGCTAGAAGGCAGTACAATCAGCCCCAGCATTTT.

This clonotype was seen repeatedly, ten times or more. This rearrangement joins TRBV27 to TRBJ1-5; TRBD1 aligns across 7 bases. The V segment lost 4 bases and the J segment 5 bases; nucleotides outside the gene matches: 8. The CDR3 spans 15 residues. Germline values: CDR1 MNHEY, CDR2 SMNVEV (reference sequence). CDR3 loop: CASSSRQGGDQPQHF. The CDR3 DNA reads TGTGCCAGCAGTTCCCGACAGGGTGGGGATCAGCCCCAGCATTTT.

Within the sample, this clonotype is medium-sized. The chain joins TRBV7-2 to TRBJ2-3; TRBD2 aligns across 9 bases. This CDR3 spans 16 amino acids. Unmatched junction bases numbered 6, after V lost 5 bases and J lost 0 bases. The V gene's germline CDR1 is SGHTA and CDR2 FQGNSA. The DNA of the CDR3 is TGTGCCAGCAGCCTCCGGACTAGCGCTAGCACAGATACGCAGTATTTT. This gives the protein CASSLRTSASTDTQYF.

This clonotype appeared many times. This chain joins TRBV4-2 and TRBJ2-3; D is unresolved. The germline V gene has CDR1 LGHNA and CDR2 YNFKEQ. Between the trimmed V and J ends, which lost 4 bases and 0 bases, there was a span of 8 bases. The CDR3 has 14 residues. The DNA of the CDR3 is TGTGCCAGCAGCCGCGATCTTAGCACAGATACGCAGTATTTT. This encodes CASSRDLSTDTQYF.

This clonotype has ten or more counts. The chain uses TRBV20-1 and TRBJ2-1; 7 bases are shared with TRBD2. The CDR3 extends over 16 amino acids. The junction had 12 bases not matched to a gene; V was cut back by 1 base and J by 6 bases. Germline CDR1 and CDR2: DFQATT and SNEGSKA (reference sequence). The CDR3 sequence is CSARGLLREKGNEQFF. In DNA, the CDR3 is TGCAGTGCTAGAGGTCTCTTGCGGGAGAAAGGCAATGAGCAGTTCTTC.